This paragraph reports one T cell receptor (beta chain). J gave up 3 bases and V 5 bases, and 7 bases lay outside the gene matches. The CDR3 length is 16 residues. CDR1 and CDR2 from the germline V gene are SGHRS and YFSETQ. Clones were read by immunoSEQ multiplex PCR, and TCRdb kept only the in-frame ones, dropping some. Counted here are under 50,000 clones, 60% to 85% occurring once; the ten biggest clones make up approximately 20%. This sample stems from a study of blood T cell repertoires in COVID-19. Study as a whole: The United States, Italy and Spain supplied acute and convalescent COVID-19 samples. In each case, the material was cDNA or gDNA derived from T cells, B-cell-depleted T cells, or PBMCs.

The source material was peripheral blood. This chain joins TRBV5-1 and TRBJ2-6; 8 bases agree with TRBD1. The sequence was collected from a man aged 65 to 79 with acute or convalescent COVID-19. The CDR3 coding sequence is TGCGCCAGCAGTATGTCAGGGGGCGGTGGGGCCAACGTCCTGACTTTC. Its protein is CASSMSGGGGANVLTF.